Each of the 24 T cell receptor beta chains below was sequenced from the same sample in a study of control samples from healthy donors and cancer patients. Assay used: immunoSEQ multiplex PCR; TCRdb lists only in-frame clones, some missing. The profile shows about 150,000 clones, approximately 94% of them singletons. The sequencing input was blood. The source of these receptors is a woman under 30 in good health.

The V gene is TRBV7-3, the J gene TRBJ1-1; TRBD1 might be the D (5 bases). The germline V gene has CDR1 SGHTA and CDR2 FQGTGA. V shed 3 bases and J shed 1 base, with 12 bases lying between them. The CDR3 has 15 amino acids. The CDR3 DNA follows: TGTGCCAGCAGCTTGGCAGGGAGTGGGAACACTGAAGCTTTCTTT. Amino acids: CASSLAGSGNTEAFF.

The chain uses TRBV18 and TRBJ1-2; TRBD1 matches at 11 bases. J was trimmed by 8 bases and V by 0 bases; bases with no gene match: 5. This CDR3 spans 15 amino acids. The germline gives CDR1 KGHSH, CDR2 LQKENI. The CDR3 loop reads CASSPPSGQGEGYTF. Here the CDR3 DNA reads TGTGCCAGCTCACCACCGTCGGGACAGGGGGAAGGCTACACCTTC.

The chain couples TRBV7-2 to TRBJ2-3; no clear D. This CDR3 contains 14 residues. Germline V gene data show CDR1 as SGHTA and CDR2 as FQGNSA. V was shortened by 2 bases and J by 0 bases, with 6 bases between the two germline ends. The CDR3 DNA reads as TGTGCCAGCAGCTTACTAACTAGCACAGATACGCAGTATTTT. Amino acid sequence: CASSLLTSTDTQYF.

The chain employs TRBV7-2 and TRBJ1-4, with D unresolved. CDR3 length: 14 amino acids. V lost 5 bases and J 7 bases, leaving 14 bases between the germline ends. The germline CDR1 and CDR2 sequences are SGHTA and FQGNSA. CDR3 bases: TGTGCCAGCAGCCCCGGCTTGGTTGGTGAAAAACTGTTTTTT. Translation: CASSPGLVGEKLFF.

The J gene is TRBJ2-3, the V gene TRBV10-1; D possibly corresponds to TRBD2 (6 bases). The CDR3 runs to 13 residues. The germline V gene encodes CDR1 WNHNN and CDR2 SYGVQD (reference sequence). The germline V and J ends were trimmed by 4 bases and 6 bases, with 11 bases remaining between them. CDR3 region: CASSGTTRDTQYF. DNA for the CDR3: TGCGCCAGCAGTGGGACTACTAGGGATACGCAGTATTTT.

This rearrangement joins TRBV5-1 to TRBJ1-1; 8 positions match TRBD1. V lost 4 bases, J lost 3 bases, and 14 bases stayed unmatched. CDR1 and CDR2 (germline): SGHRS, YFSETQ. This CDR3 has 17 residues. CDR3 DNA sequence: TGCGCCAGCAGCCCGAGGGCAGGGGGCAATTTTGACACTGAAGCTTTCTTT. This encodes CASSPRAGGNFDTEAFF.

The chain uses TRBV11-3 and TRBJ2-1; D remains unclear. V dropped 3 bases and J dropped 5 bases, with 11 bases sitting between them. The CDR3 sequence is 14 residues long. The V gene's germline CDR1 is SGHNT and CDR2 YENEEA. The CDR3 nucleotides read TGTGCCAGCAGCTTCACCGACGTTAACAATGAGCAGTTCTTC. This gives the protein CASSFTDVNNEQFF.

This rearrangement joins TRBV25-1 to TRBJ1-5, with 10 nucleotides matching TRBD1. Germline CDR1 reads MGHDK; CDR2 reads SYGVNS. The CDR3 runs to 18 residues. Trimming took 3 bases from V and 2 from J; bases not matched to a gene: 10. The CDR3 DNA sequence: TGTGCCAGCAGTGACGAAGACAGGGGGCGTTTTGGCAATCAGCCCCAGCATTTT. Protein sequence: CASSDEDRGRFGNQPQHF.

The CDR3 nucleotides read TGTGCCAGCAGCCCAAGGGGGGTCAATGAGCAGTTCTTC. Its protein product is CASSPRGVNEQFF. The gene calls are TRBV14 and TRBJ2-1; D is tentatively TRBD1 or TRBD2 (6 bases each). Per the germline V gene, CDR1 is SGHDN and CDR2 is FVKESK. The CDR3 spans 13 residues. With 4 bases removed from V and 6 bases from J, the gap between germline ends came to 10 bases.

The V gene is TRBV2, the J gene TRBJ1-2; perhaps TRBD1 as D (5 bases). Between the trimmed V and J ends, which lost 3 bases and 4 bases, there was a span of 9 bases. The CDR3 totals 13 residues. Germline loops: CDR1 SNHLY, CDR2 FYNNEI. The CDR3 nucleotides are TGTGCCAGCAGTGAGGGCAGGGTCTATGGCTACACCTTC. Translating gives CASSEGRVYGYTF.

The chain couples TRBV2 to TRBJ1-5, with TRBD1 identical over 7 bases. Trimming at V came to 5 bases and at J to 0 bases, leaving 4 bases not matched to a gene. CDR1 and CDR2 from the germline V gene are SNHLY and FYNNEI. The CDR3 consists of 15 residues. The CDR3 nucleotides read TGTGCCAGCAGTATTGACAGGGCTAGCAATCAGCCCCAGCATTTT. It codes for CASSIDRASNQPQHF.

The CDR3: CASSLTPRGGNTIYF. CDR3 in DNA: TGTGCCAGCAGCTTAACACCCCGAGGTGGAAACACCATATATTTT. V and J are TRBV7-2 and TRBJ1-3; D unresolved. This CDR3 contains 15 residues. V lost 2 bases and J 3 bases, leaving 11 bases between the germline ends. Germline V gene lookup returns CDR1 SGHTA and CDR2 FQGNSA.

The rearrangement joins TRBV11-2 to TRBJ1-3; D may be TRBD1 (5 bases). The CDR3 runs 15 residues. Trimming removed 8 bases from V and 0 bases from J, with 14 bases in between. Germline loops: CDR1 SGHAT, CDR2 FQNNGV. The CDR3 sequence: CASRPGTSSGNTIYF. In DNA, the CDR3 is TGTGCCAGCCGGCCGGGGACCAGCTCTGGAAACACCATATATTTT. The full variable domain, with the rest looked up from reference TRBV11-2 and TRBJ1-3, is EAGVAQSPRYKIIEKRQSVAFWCNPISGHATLYWYQQILGQGPKLLIQFQNNGVVDDSQLPKDRFSAERLKGVDSTLKIQPAKLEDSAVYLCASRPGTSSGNTIYFGEGSWLTVV.

To note about this clone: Other nucleotide sequences in the sample specify the same CDR3. V usage is TRBV28 and J usage is TRBJ1-3; D gene unclear. Germline CDR1 and CDR2: MDHEN and SYDVKM. The CDR3 is made up of 12 amino acids. V dropped 6 bases and J dropped 0 bases, with 3 bases sitting between them. The CDR3 DNA reads TGTGCCAGCAGCGTCTCTGGAAACACCATATATTTT. This gives the protein CASSVSGNTIYF.

CDR3 coding DNA: TGTGCCAGCAGTTCCCAAGCAGGGGTGAGGAACACTGAAGCTTTCTTT. It translates to CASSSQAGVRNTEAFF. This sequence joins TRBV6-2 or TRBV6-3 and TRBJ1-1; the D gene is possibly TRBD1 (6 bases). The CDR3 consists of 16 residues. From germline, CDR1 is MNHEY and CDR2 SVGEGT. The V and J ends lost 4 bases and 1 base respectively, with 16 bases between them.

The chain joins TRBV5-1 to TRBJ2-7; 12 positions agree with TRBD2. Germline CDR1 is SGHRS and CDR2 is YFSETQ. V lost 2 bases to trimming and J lost 2 bases; unmatched junction nucleotides: 14. This CDR3 has 19 residues. This chain's CDR3 is CASSFTIQGASGRAYEQYF. CDR3 coding DNA: TGCGCCAGCAGCTTCACTATACAGGGGGCTAGCGGGAGGGCCTACGAGCAGTACTTC.

The chain employs TRBV5-5 and TRBJ2-1; the D call may be TRBD1 or TRBD2 (5 bases each). Trimming cost V 4 bases and J 9 bases, with 17 bases left between them. The CDR3 totals 14 residues. The germline V gene has CDR1 SGHKS and CDR2 YYEKEE (reference sequence). Written as DNA, the CDR3 is TGTGCCAGCAGCCCGGGACCCACCGTCCCTGAGCAGTTCTTC. It translates to CASSPGPTVPEQFF.

This clone was picked up one time. The chain employs TRBV2 and TRBJ2-2; no clear D gene. The CDR3 runs to 13 residues. The V gene lost 1 base and the J gene lost 8 bases, with 8 bases spanning the gap. Germline V CDR1 and CDR2: SNHLY, FYNNEI. CDR3 coding DNA: TGTGCCAGCAGTGAAGTGGCAGGAGGGGAGCTGTTTTTT. Translated, it gives CASSEVAGGELFF.

The chain carries TRBV24-1 and TRBJ2-7, with 9 bases lining up with TRBD1. Germline V CDR1 and CDR2: KGHDR, SFDVKD. With 4 bases clipped from V and 7 bases from J, the junction kept 10 bases outside the gene matches. The CDR3 is 15 amino acids. DNA for the CDR3: TGTGCCACCAGTGACCGGGGACAGGGAACCGGGGAGCAGTACTTC. Its protein product is CATSDRGQGTGEQYF.

This clone was detected only once. The chain combines TRBV3-1 (or the pseudogene TRBV3-2) with TRBJ1-4; 7 bases line up with TRBD1. V shed 5 bases and J 0 bases; nucleotides not matched to a gene: 3. Germline CDR1 is LGHDT and CDR2 is YNNKEL (reference sequence). The CDR3 sequence is 15 residues long. The DNA for the CDR3 is TGTGCCAGCAGCTCCAGGGGGGCAACTAATGAAAAACTGTTTTTT. It yields the protein CASSSRGATNEKLFF.

This chain uses TRBV11-2 with TRBJ2-4, with 8 bases aligning to TRBD1. Germline lookup yields CDR1 SGHAT and CDR2 FQNNGV. The CDR3 runs to 15 residues. Trimming took 5 bases from V and 0 from J; bases not matched to a gene: 3. The CDR3 region has the DNA TGTGCCAGCAGCCTCGGACAGGGAGCCAAAAACATTCAGTACTTC. As protein: CASSLGQGAKNIQYF.

The table lists this clone with a count of one. V usage is TRBV11-3 and J usage is TRBJ1-1, with D unresolved. This CDR3 is built from 14 residues. The V gene's germline CDR1 is SGHNT and CDR2 YENEEA. The ends were cut back, 2 bases at V and 4 bases at J, with 11 bases in the middle. CDR3 in amino acids: CASSLTRVGTEAFF. CDR3 nucleotide sequence: TGTGCCAGCAGCTTAACCCGAGTGGGCACTGAAGCTTTCTTT.

This chain connects TRBV5-1 to TRBJ2-2; 7 nucleotides line up with TRBD1. The V gene end was trimmed by 4 bases and the J gene end by 5 bases; junction bases not matched to a gene: 8. This CDR3 is built from 15 residues. The germline gives CDR1 SGHRS, CDR2 YFSETQ. CDR3 protein: CASSPNVQGTGELFF. The CDR3 DNA follows: TGCGCCAGCAGCCCCAACGTACAGGGGACCGGGGAGCTGTTTTTT.

The chain uses TRBV18 and TRBJ1-5; no clear D gene. CDR3 length: 15 residues. CDR1 KGHSH and CDR2 LQKENI come from the germline V gene. V was trimmed by 3 bases and J by 5 bases, leaving 14 bases between them. The CDR3 region is CASSPRSGVDQPQHF. The DNA for the CDR3 is TGTGCCAGCTCACCCCGTTCTGGGGTCGATCAGCCCCAGCATTTT. Combining the CDR3 with reference TRBV18 and TRBJ1-5 gives the whole variable domain NAGVMQNPRHLVRRRGQEARLRCSPMKGHSHVYWYRQLPEEGLKFMVYLQKENIIDESGMPKERFSAEFPKEGPSILRIQQVVRGDSAAYFCASSPRSGVDQPQHFGDGTRLSIL.